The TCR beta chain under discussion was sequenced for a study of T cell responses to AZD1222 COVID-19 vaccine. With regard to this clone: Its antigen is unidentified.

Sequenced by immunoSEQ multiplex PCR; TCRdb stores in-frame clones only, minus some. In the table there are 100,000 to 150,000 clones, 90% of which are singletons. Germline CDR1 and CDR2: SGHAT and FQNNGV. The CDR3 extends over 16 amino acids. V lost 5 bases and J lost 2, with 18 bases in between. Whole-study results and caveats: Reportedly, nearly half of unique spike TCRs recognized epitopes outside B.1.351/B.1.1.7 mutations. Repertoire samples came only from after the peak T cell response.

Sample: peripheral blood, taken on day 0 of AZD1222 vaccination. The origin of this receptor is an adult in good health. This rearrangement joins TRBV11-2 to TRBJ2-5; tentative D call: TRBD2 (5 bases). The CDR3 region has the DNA TGTGCCAGCAGCGAGTTTTTGAGGGCCGAACAAGAGACCCAGTACTTC. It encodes CASSEFLRAEQETQYF.